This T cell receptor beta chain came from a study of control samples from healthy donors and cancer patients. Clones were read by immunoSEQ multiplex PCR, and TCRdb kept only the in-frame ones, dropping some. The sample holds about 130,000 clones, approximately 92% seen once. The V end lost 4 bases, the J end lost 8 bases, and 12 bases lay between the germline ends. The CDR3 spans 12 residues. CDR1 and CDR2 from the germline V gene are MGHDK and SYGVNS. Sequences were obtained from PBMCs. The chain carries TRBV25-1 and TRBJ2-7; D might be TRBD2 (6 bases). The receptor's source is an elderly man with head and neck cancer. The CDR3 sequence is CASSGLGLKQYF. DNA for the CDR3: TGTGCCAGCAGTGGACTAGGTTTAAAGCAGTACTTC.